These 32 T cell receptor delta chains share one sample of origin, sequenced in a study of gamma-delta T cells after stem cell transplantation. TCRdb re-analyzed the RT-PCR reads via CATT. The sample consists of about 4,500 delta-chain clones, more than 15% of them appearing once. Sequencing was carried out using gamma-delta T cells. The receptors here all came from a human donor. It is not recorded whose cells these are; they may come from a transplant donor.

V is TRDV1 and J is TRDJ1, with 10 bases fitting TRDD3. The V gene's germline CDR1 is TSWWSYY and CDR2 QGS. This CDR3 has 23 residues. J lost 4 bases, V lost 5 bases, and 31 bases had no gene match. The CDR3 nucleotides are TGTGCTCTTGGGAAGGAGGCTGTGCTTCCGTTCGCGCGTACTGGGGGATGTCTCGATAAACTCATCTTT. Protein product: CALGKEAVLPFARTGGCLDKLIF.

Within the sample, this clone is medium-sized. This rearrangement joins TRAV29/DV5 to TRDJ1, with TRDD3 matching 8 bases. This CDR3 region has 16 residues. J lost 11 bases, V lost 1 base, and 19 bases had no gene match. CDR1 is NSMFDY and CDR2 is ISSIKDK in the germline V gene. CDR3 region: CAASIGGRPGILDLIF. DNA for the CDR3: TGTGCAGCAAGCATCGGGGGCAGGCCGGGGATACTCGACCTCATCTTT.

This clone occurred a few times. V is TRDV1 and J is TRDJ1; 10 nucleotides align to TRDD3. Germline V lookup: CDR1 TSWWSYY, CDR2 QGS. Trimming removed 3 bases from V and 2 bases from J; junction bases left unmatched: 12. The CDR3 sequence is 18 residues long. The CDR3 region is CALGDSRGGYGQTDKLIF. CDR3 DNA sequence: TGTGCTCTTGGGGACTCAAGGGGGGGATACGGACAAACCGATAAACTCATCTTT.

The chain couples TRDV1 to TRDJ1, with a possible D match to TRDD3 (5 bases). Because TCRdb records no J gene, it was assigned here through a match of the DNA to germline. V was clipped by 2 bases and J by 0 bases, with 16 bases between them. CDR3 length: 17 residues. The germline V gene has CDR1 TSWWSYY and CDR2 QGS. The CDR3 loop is CALGELARGGYTDKLIF. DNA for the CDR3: TGTGCTCTTGGGGAATTGGCCCGGGGGGGTTACACCGATAAACTCATCTTT.

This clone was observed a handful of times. As DNA, the CDR3 is TGTGCTCTTGGGGCTTCTCTTCCTACCCAGCACAAAAAGAACACCGATAAACTCATCTTT. It specifies CALGASLPTQHKKNTDKLIF. The chain recombines TRDV1 with TRDJ1, with 8 nucleotides matching TRDD2. J gave up 0 bases and V 4 bases, and 19 bases lay outside the gene matches. This CDR3 comprises 20 residues. Germline CDR1 TSWWSYY, CDR2 QGS.

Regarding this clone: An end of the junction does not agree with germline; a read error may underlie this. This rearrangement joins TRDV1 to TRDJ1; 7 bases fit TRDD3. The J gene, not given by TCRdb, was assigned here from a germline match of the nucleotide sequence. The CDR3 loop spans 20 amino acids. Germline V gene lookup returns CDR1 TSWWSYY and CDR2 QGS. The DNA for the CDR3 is TGTGCTCTTGGGGAACGCAACGGCTCGATGGGGGACCAGTACACCGATAGACTCATCTTT. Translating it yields CALGERNGSMGDQYTDRLIF.

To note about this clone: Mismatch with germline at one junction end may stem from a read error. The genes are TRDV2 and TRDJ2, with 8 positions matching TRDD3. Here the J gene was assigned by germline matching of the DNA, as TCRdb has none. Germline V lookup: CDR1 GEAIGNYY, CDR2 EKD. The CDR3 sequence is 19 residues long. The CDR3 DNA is TGTGCCTGTGCCGGCACGAGGGGGGATAGACTGATGGGGACAGCAAAACTCTTCTTT. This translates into CACAGTRGDRLMGTAKLFF.

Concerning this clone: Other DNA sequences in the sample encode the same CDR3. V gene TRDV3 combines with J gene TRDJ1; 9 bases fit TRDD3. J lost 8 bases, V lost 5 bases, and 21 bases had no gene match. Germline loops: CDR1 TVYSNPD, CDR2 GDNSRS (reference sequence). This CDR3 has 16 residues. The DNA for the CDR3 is TGTGCCGAATTTACGTACTGGGGGACCCGAACCGGCAAACTCATCTTT. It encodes CAEFTYWGTRTGKLIF.

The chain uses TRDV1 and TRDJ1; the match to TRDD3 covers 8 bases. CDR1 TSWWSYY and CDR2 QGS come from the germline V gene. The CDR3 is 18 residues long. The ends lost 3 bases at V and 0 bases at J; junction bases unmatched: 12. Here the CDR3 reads CALGESFLLGVYTDKLIF. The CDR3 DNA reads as TGTGCTCTTGGGGAGAGCTTCTTACTGGGGGTCTACACCGATAAACTCATCTTT.

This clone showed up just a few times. Here the CDR3 reads CALGEWPCGGYADKLIF. DNA for the CDR3: TGTGCTCTTGGGGAATGGCCCTGTGGGGGATACGCCGATAAACTCATCTTT. The chain joins TRDV1 to TRDJ1; TRDD3 agrees at 11 bases. CDR1 and CDR2 (germline): TSWWSYY, QGS. Losses at the gene ends were 2 bases for V and 3 bases for J; bases not matched to a gene: 8. CDR3 length: 17 residues.

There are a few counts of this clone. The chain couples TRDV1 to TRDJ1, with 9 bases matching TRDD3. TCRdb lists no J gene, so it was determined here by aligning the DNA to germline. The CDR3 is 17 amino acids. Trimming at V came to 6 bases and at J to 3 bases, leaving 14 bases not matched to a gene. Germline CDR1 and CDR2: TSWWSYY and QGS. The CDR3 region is CALGFLLGIRRADKLIF. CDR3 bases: TGTGCTCTTGGATTCCTACTGGGGATACGGCGGGCCGATAAACTCATCTTT.

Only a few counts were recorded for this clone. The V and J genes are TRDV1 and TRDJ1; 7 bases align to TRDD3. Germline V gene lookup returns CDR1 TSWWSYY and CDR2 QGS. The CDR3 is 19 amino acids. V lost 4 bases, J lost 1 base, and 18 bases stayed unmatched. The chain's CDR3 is CALGALFPSLGKGTDKLIF. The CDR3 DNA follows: TGTGCTCTTGGGGCTTTATTCCCATCACTGGGGAAGGGCACCGATAAACTCATCTTT.

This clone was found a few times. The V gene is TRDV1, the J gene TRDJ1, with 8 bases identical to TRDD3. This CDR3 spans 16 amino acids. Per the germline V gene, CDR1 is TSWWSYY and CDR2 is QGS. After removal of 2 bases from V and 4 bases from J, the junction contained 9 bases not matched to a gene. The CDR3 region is CALGEIYWGLSDKLIF. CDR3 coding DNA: TGTGCTCTTGGGGAAATCTACTGGGGGTTGAGCGATAAACTCATCTTT.

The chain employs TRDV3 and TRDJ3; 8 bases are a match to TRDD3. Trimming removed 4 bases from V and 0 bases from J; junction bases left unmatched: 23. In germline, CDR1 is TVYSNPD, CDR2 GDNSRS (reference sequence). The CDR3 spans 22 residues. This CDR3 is CASREAFRTGGQSSWDTRQMFF. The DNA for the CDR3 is TGTGCCTCACGAGAGGCTTTCCGTACTGGGGGCCAGAGCTCCTGGGACACCCGACAGATGTTTTTC.

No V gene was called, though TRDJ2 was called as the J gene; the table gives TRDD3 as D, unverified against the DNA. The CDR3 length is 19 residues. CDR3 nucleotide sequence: TGTGCCTGTGTCCCTCTTCCTTCTCCTACTGTGGTCTACGCAGCACACCTCTTCTTT. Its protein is CACVPLPSPTVVYAAHLFF.

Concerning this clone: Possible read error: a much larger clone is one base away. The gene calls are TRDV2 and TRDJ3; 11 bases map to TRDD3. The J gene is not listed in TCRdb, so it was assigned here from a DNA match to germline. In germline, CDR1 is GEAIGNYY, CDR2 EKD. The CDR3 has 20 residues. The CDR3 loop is CAYDRAGGYKIPRDTRQMFF. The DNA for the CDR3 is TGTGCCTATGACCGAGCTGGGGGATACAAGATCCCTCGGGACACCCGACAGATGTTTTTC.

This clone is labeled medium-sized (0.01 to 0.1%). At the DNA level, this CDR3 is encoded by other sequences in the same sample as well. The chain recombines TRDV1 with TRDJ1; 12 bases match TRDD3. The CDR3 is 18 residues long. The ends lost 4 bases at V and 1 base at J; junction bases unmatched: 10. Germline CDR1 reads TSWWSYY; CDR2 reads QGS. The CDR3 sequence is CALGAITLGDTRTDKLIF. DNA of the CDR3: TGTGCTCTTGGGGCCATCACGCTGGGGGATACGCGCACCGATAAACTCATCTTT.

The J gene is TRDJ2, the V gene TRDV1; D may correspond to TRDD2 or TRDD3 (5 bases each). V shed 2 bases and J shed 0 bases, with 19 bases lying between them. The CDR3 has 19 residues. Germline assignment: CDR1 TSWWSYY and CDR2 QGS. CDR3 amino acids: CALGEVEEGAFSLTAQLFF. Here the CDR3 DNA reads TGTGCTCTTGGGGAAGTTGAAGAGGGGGCCTTCTCTTTGACAGCACAACTCTTCTTT.

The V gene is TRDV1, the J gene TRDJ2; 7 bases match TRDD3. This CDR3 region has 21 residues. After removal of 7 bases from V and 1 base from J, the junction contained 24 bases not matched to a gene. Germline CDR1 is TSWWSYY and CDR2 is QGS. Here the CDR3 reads CALVPNLVLGTRRDLTAQLFF. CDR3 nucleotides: TGTGCTCTTGTGCCCAACCTTGTACTGGGGACACGGAGGGATTTGACAGCACAACTCTTCTTT.

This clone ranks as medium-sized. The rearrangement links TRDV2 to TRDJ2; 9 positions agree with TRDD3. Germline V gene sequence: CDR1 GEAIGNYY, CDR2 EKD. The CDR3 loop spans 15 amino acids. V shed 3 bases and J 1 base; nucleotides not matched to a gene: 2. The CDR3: CACDVLGDLTAQLFF. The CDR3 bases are TGTGCCTGTGACGTACTGGGGGATTTGACAGCACAACTCTTCTTT.

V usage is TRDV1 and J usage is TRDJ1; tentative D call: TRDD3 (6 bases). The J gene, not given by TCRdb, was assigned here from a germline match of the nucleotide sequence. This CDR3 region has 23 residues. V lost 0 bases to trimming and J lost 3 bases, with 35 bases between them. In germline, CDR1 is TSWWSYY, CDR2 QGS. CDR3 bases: TGTGCTCTTGGGGAACTAAAGCTCTTCCCTAGGGGGAAACGCGTATCCGGCGCCGATAAACTCATCTTT. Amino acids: CALGELKLFPRGKRVSGADKLIF.

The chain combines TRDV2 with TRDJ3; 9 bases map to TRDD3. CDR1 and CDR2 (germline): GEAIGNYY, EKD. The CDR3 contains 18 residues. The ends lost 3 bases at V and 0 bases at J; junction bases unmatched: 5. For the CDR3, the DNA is TGTGCCTGTGACTCTCTACTGGGGGACTCCTGGGACACCCGACAGATGTTTTTC. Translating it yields CACDSLLGDSWDTRQMFF.

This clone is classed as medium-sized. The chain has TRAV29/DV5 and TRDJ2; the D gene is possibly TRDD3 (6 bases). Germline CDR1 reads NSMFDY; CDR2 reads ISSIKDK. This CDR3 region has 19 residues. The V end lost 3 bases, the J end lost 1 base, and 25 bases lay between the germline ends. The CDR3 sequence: CAAKTFSEVGGGLTAQLFF. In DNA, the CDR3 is TGTGCAGCAAAGACCTTCTCTGAGGTGGGGGGCGGTTTGACAGCACAACTCTTCTTT.

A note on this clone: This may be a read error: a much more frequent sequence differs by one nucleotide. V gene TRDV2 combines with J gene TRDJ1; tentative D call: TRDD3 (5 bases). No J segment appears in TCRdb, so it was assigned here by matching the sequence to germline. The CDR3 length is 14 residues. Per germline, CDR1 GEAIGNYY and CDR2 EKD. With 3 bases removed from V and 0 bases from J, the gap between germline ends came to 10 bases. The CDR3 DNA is TGTGCCTGTGACGGGGGTAGAAACACCGATAAACTCATCTTT. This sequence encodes CACDGGRNTDKLIF.

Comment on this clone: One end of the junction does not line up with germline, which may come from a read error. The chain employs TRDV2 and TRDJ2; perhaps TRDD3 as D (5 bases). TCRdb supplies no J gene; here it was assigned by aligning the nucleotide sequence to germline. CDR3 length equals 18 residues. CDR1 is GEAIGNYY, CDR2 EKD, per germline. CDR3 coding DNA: TGTGCCTATGACACCAGACTGGAGGAGATTACTTTGACAGCTAAACTCTTCTTT. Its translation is CAYDTRLEEITLTAKLFF.

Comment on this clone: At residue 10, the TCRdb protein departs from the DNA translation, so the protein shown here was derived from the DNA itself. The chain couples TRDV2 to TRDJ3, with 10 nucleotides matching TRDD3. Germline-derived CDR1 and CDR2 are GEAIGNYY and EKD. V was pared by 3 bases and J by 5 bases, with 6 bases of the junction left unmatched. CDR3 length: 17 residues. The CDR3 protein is CACDWGIHPRDTRQMFF. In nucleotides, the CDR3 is TGTGCCTGTGACTGGGGGATACACCCCCGGGACACCCGACAGATGTTTTTC.

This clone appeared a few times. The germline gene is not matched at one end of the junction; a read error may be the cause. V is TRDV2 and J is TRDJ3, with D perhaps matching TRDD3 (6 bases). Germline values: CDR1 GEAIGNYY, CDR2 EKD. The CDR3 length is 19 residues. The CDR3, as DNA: TGTGCCGGTGACACCTTGGGGGGAATTAGCTCCTGGGACACCCGACAGATGTTTTTC. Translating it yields CAGDTLGGISSWDTRQMFF.

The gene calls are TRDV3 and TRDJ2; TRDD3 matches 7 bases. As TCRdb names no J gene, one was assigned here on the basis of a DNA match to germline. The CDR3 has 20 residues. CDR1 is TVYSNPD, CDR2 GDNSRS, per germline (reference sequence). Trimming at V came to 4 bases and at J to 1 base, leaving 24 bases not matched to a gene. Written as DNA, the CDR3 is TGTGCCTCAAACTCGGAGGCCTACTCAAGTACTGGGGATTTGACAGCACAACTCTTCTTT. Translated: CASNSEAYSSTGDLTAQLFF.

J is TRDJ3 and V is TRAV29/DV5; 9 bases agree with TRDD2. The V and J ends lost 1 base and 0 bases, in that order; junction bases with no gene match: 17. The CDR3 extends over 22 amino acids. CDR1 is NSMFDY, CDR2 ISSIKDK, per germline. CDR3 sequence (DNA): TGTGCAGCAAGCCCCCCTTCCTACGGCTGGGGGCAAGGCTCCTGGGACACCCGACAGATGTTTTTC. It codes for CAASPPSYGWGQGSWDTRQMFF.

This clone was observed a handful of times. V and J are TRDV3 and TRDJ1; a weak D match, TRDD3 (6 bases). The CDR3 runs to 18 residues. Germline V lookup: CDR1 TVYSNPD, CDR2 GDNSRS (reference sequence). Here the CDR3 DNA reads TGTGCATCTATTCGTGATTCCTGTTTGGTGGGGGCCACCGATAAACTCATCTTT. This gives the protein CASIRDSCLVGATDKLIF.

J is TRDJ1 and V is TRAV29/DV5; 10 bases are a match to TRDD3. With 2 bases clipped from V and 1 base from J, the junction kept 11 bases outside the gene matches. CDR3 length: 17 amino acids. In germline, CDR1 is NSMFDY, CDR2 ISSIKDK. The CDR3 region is CAARVYMGDTGTDKLIF. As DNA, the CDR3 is TGTGCAGCAAGGGTGTATATGGGGGATACCGGCACCGATAAACTCATCTTT.

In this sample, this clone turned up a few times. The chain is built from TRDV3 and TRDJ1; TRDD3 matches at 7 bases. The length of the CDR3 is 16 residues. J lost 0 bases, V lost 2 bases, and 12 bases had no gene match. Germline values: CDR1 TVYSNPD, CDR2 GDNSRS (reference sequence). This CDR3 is CAFGSIPLGDTDKLIF. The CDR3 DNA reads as TGTGCCTTTGGCAGTATCCCCCTGGGGGACACCGATAAACTCATCTTT.